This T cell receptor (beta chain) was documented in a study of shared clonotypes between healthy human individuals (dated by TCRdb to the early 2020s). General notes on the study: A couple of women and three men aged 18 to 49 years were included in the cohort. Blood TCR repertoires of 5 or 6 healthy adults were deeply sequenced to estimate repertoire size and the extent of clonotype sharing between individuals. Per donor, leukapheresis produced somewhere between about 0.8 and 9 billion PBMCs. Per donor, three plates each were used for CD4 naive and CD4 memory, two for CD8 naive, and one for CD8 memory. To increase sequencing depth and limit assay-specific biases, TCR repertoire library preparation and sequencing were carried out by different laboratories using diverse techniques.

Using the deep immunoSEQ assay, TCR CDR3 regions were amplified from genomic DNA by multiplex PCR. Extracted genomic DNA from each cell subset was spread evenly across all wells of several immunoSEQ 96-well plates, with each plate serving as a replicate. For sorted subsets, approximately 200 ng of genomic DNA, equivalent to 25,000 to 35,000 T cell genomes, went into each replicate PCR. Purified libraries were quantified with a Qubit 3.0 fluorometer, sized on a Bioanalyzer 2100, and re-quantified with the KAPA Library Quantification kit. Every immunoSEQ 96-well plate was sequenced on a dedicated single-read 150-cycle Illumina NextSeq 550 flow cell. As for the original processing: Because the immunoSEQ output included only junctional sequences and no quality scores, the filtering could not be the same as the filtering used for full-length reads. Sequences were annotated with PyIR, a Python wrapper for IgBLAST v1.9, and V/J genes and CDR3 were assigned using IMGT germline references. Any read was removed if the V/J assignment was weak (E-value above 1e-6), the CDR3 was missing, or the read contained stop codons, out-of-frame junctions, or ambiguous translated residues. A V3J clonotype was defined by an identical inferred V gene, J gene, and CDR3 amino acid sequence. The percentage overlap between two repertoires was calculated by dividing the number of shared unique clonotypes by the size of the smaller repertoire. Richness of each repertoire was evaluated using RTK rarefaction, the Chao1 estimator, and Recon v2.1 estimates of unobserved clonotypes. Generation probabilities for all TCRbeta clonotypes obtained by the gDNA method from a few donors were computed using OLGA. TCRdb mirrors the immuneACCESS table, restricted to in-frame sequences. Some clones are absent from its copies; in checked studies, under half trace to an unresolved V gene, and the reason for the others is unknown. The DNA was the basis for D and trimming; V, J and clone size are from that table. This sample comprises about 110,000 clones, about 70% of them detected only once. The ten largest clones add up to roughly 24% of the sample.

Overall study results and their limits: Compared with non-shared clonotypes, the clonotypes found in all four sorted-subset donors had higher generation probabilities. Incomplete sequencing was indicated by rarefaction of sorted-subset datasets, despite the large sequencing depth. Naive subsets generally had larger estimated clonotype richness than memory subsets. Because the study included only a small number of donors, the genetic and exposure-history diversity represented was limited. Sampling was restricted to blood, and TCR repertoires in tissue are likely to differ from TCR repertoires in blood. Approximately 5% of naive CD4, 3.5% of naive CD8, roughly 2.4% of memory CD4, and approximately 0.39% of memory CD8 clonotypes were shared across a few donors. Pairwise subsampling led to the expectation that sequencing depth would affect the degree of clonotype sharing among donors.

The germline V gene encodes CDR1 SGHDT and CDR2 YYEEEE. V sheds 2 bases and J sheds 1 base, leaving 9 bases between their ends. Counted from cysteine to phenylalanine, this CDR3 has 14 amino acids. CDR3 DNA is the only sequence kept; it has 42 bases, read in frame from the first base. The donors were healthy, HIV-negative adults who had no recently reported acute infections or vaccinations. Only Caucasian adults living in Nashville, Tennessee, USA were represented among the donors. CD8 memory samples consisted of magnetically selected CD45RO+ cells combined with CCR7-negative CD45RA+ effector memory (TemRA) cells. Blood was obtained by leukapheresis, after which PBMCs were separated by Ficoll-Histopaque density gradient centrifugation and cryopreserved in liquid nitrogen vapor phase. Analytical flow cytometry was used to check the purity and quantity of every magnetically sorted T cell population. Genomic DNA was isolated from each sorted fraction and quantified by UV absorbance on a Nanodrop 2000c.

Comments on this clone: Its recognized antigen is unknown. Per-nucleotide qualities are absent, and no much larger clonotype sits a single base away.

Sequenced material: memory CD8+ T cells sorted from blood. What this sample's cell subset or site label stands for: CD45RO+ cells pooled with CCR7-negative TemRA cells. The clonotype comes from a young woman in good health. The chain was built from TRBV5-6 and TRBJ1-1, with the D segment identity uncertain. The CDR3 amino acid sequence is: CASSLRQPNTEAFF. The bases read TGTGCCAGCAGCTTAAGGCAGCCGAACACTGAAGCTTTCTTT.